Sequencing of this T cell receptor beta chain was carried out in a study of blood T cells in healthy people across ages. Notes on this clonotype: Its antigen remains unidentified. Germline and junction disagree at one end, which may indicate a read error.

A sample-barcoded 5' primer and a J-beta primer mix were used in a second PCR of roughly 7 to 12 cycles. The yield of each sample was at least 2.5 million CDR3-containing paired-end reads. One entry per CDR3 protein, called by TCRdb with MiXCR from the 5' RACE reads. In the table there are 1.5 million to 2 million distinct CDR3 sequences, 30% to 35% of which are singletons. Germline assignment: CDR1 DFQATT and CDR2 SNEGSKA (reference sequence). CDR3 length: 16 residues. Study-level points and caveats: There was no known CMV status for donors, so expanded clonotype changes were possibly confounded. A roughly linear fall in TCR beta diversity per million T cells was seen with increasing age.

Isolation recovered at least 6.5 million PBMCs from every sample. Sequences were obtained from blood. The rearrangement uses TRBV20-1 and TRBJ2-7; a possible D gene is TRBD1 (5 bases). This sequence originates from a woman in her twenties or thirties in good health. In nucleotides, the CDR3 is TGCATTGCTAGGGGTCTCAACAGGCAGTACTCCTACGAGCAGTACTTC. Translation: CIARGLNRQYSYEQYF.